The 15 T cell receptor beta chains reported below all come from one sample, sequenced in a study of response to subunit inactivated influenza vaccine. TCRdb used MiXCR to reprocess the RT-PCR reads, holding one entry per CDR3 protein. The repertoire holds approximately 500,000 distinct CDR3 sequences, around 13% seen once, with approximately 12% in the top ten. The sequences come from PBMCs from blood, collected less than 13 days after vaccination. Every receptor here comes from a man in his forties or fifties who received an inactivated influenza vaccine.

This chain links TRBV10-3 with TRBJ1-1; D may be TRBD1 (5 bases). From germline, CDR1 is ENHRY and CDR2 SYGVKD. Trimming cost V 3 bases and J 6 bases, with 23 bases left between them. This CDR3 has 17 residues. The CDR3 here is CAISDQVRAGRLSEAFF. CDR3 coding DNA: TGTGCCATCAGTGATCAGGTCCGGGCAGGGCGGCTTTCTGAAGCTTTCTTT.

This clonotype turned up a few times. The rearrangement links TRBV29-1 to TRBJ1-2; D is unresolved. Trimming stripped 7 bases from V and 13 bases from J, with 19 bases between. From germline, CDR1 is SQVTM and CDR2 ANQGSEA. The CDR3 is 11 residues long. CDR3 coding DNA: TGCAGCGGTGAGGAAAAGAGTGTGCCCACCTTC. Translation gives CSGEEKSVPTF.

This sequence joins TRBV6-5 and TRBJ2-1; TRBD2 matches 7 bases. Looked up from germline, CDR1 is MNHEY and CDR2 is SVGAGI. The CDR3 loop spans 16 amino acids. V was clipped by 2 bases and J by 4 bases; unmatched bases: 8. CDR3 bases: TGTGCCAGCAGTTACAAGGCGGGGGAGAGGTACAATGAGCAGTTCTTC. It is translated as CASSYKAGERYNEQFF.

The CDR3 here is CAISDLTGQVGYEQYF. The CDR3 DNA reads as TGTGCCATCAGCGACCTTACGGGACAGGTGGGCTACGAGCAGTACTTC. The rearrangement uses TRBV10-3 and TRBJ2-7; 8 positions match TRBD1. The CDR3 is 16 residues long. Losses at the gene ends were 6 bases for V and 3 bases for J; bases not matched to a gene: 13. The germline V gene encodes CDR1 ENHRY and CDR2 SYGVKD.

The gene calls are TRBV24-1 and TRBJ2-1, with unresolved D. Germline assignment: CDR1 KGHDR and CDR2 SFDVKD. The CDR3 extends over 14 amino acids. The V gene lost 4 bases and the J gene lost 5 bases, with 11 bases spanning the gap. DNA of the CDR3: TGTGCCACCAGTGACTGGACGAGTAACAATGAGCAGTTCTTC. Translated, it gives CATSDWTSNNEQFF.

In its sample, this clonotype was seen a few times. The CDR3 sequence is CASSFPGLAYHNEQFF. CDR3 DNA sequence: TGTGCCAGCAGCTTTCCGGGACTAGCTTACCACAATGAGCAGTTCTTC. The V call is TRBV7-9, the J call TRBJ2-1; 9 bases map to TRBD2. The junction had 8 bases not matched to a gene; V was cut back by 3 bases and J by 5 bases. The CDR3 totals 16 residues. Per the germline V gene, CDR1 is SEHNR and CDR2 is FQNEAQ (reference sequence).

This clonotype was seen a few times. The rearrangement uses TRBV5-1 and TRBJ2-7, with D perhaps matching TRBD2 (6 bases). The CDR3 is 15 amino acids. Germline CDR1 and CDR2: SGHRS and YFSETQ. Trimming cost V 4 bases and J 2 bases, with 16 bases left between them. The CDR3 DNA sequence: TGCGCCAGCAGCATCACCCCGGGGGTCACCTACGAGCAGTACTTC. As protein: CASSITPGVTYEQYF.

This clonotype was seen more than once but under ten times. The chain couples TRBV19 to TRBJ2-1; D remains unclear. V dropped 1 base and J dropped 5 bases, with 18 bases sitting between them. CDR1 and CDR2 from the germline V gene are LNHDA and SQIVND (reference sequence). The CDR3 consists of 17 residues. As DNA, the CDR3 is TGTGCCAGTAGTATAGGTCTGGGCGCCCTTGGGGACAATGAGCAGTTCTTC. Its protein is CASSIGLGALGDNEQFF.

V usage is TRBV9 and J usage is TRBJ2-3; D may be TRBD1 or TRBD2 (6 bases each). This CDR3 comprises 14 residues. Germline V gene data show CDR1 as SGDLS and CDR2 as YYNGEE. V was pared by 0 bases and J by 4 bases, with 9 bases between. CDR3 amino acids: CASSVAGEADTQYF. Here the CDR3 DNA reads TGTGCCAGCAGCGTAGCAGGGGAGGCAGATACGCAGTATTTT.

A few counts support this clonotype. The V and J genes are TRBV7-2 and TRBJ1-1; D remains ambiguous. The CDR3 is made up of 14 amino acids. CDR1 and CDR2 (germline): SGHTA, FQGNSA. With 4 bases removed from V and 0 bases from J, the gap between germline ends came to 9 bases. The CDR3 DNA follows: TGTGCCAGCAGCTATGTCTCCATGAACACTGAAGCTTTCTTT. This translates into CASSYVSMNTEAFF.

The chain is built from TRBV27 and TRBJ1-1, with D hard to call. The CDR3 is 15 amino acids. Germline CDR1 and CDR2: MNHEY and SMNVEV (reference sequence). Trimming cost V 2 bases and J 3 bases, with 13 bases left between them. The CDR3 nucleotides are TGTGCCAGCAGTTTACTCTCGAGCCAGCACACTGAAGCTTTCTTT. This encodes CASSLLSSQHTEAFF.

In the case of this clonotype: The junction shows a germline mismatch at one end, possibly a read error. The gene calls are TRBV5-1 and TRBJ2-1, with D possibly TRBD2 on 5 matching bases. The germline CDR1 and CDR2 sequences are SGHRS and YFSETQ. CDR3 length equals 12 residues. The CDR3 loop is CASSLPGDEQFF. CDR3 bases: TGCGCCAGCAGCTTGCCCGGGGATGAACAGTTCTTC.

The table lists this clonotype with a few counts. The chain joins TRBV2 to TRBJ1-4; no definite D call. This CDR3 has 14 amino acids. Germline V gene lookup returns CDR1 SNHLY and CDR2 FYNNEI. Trimming took 9 bases from V and 8 from J, leaving 19 bases between them. The CDR3 sequence is CASTDSSGVEKLFF. The CDR3 coding sequence is TGTGCCAGTACAGACTCCTCCGGAGTCGAAAAACTGTTTTTT. Together with reference TRBV2 and TRBJ1-4, the CDR3 gives the full variable domain: EPEVTQTPSHQVTQMGQEVILRCVPISNHLYFYWYRQILGQKVEFLVSFYNNEISEKSEIFDDQFSVERPDGSNFTLKIRSTKLEDSAMYFCASTDSSGVEKLFFGSGTQLSVL.

A few counts support this clonotype. This chain links TRBV28 with TRBJ2-7; TRBD1 or TRBD2 may be the D gene (6 bases each). Germline values: CDR1 MDHEN, CDR2 SYDVKM. This CDR3 is 17 amino acids long. Trimming removed 6 bases at V and 4 bases at J, with 25 bases between. The CDR3 spells CASRRTDSQTSLYEQYF. The DNA for the CDR3 is TGTGCCAGCAGGCGAACGGACAGTCAGACTAGTTTGTACGAGCAGTACTTC.

This clonotype was counted between two and nine times. CDR3 in amino acids: CAWATGNTYEQYF. The CDR3 DNA reads as TGTGCCTGGGCAACAGGGAACACCTACGAGCAGTACTTC. This chain uses TRBV30 with TRBJ2-7, with a possible D match to TRBD1 (6 bases). V lost 5 bases, J lost 2 bases, and 13 bases lay in between. Germline V CDR1 and CDR2: GTSNPN, SVGIG (reference sequence). The CDR3 covers 13 residues.